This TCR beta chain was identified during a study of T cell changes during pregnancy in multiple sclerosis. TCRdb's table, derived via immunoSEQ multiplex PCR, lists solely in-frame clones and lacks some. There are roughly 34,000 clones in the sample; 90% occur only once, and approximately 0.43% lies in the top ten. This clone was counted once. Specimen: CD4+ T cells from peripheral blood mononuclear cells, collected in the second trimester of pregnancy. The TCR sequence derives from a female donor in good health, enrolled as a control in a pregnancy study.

In DNA, the CDR3 is TGCAGCATCCAGACGGACAGGGGCAATGAGCAGTTCTTC. This codes for CSIQTDRGNEQFF. The chain employs TRBV29-1 and TRBJ2-1; TRBD1 matches at 9 bases. The CDR3 contains 13 residues. Losses at the gene ends were 8 bases for V and 6 bases for J; bases not matched to a gene: 8. From germline, CDR1 is SQVTM and CDR2 ANQGSEA.